A single TCR beta chain is shown here with its context. What it binds is unknown. This record comes from a study of OX40 agonist ivuxolimab in advanced cancers. Turning to the study itself: Dosing consisted of intravenous ivuxolimab at 0.01 to 10 mg/kg every 2 weeks.

Germline V gives CDR1 KGHSH, CDR2 LQKENI. The V and J ends lost 3 bases and 4 bases, in that order; junction bases with no gene match: 2. The CDR3 contains 14 residues. Libraries were prepared by immunoSEQ multiplex PCR; TCRdb keeps only in-frame clonotypes and omits some of them. The sample carries tens of thousands of clones, nearly 90% recorded once. Study findings and constraints: By week 6 at 0.1 to 3.0 mg/kg, blood CD4+ and CD8+ T cells had expanded clonally.

The sequenced sample was CD4+ or CD8+ T cells sorted from blood, obtained in a trial of the OX40 agonist ivuxolimab. The genes are TRBV18 and TRBJ2-7; 11 positions match TRBD1. This sequence was found in an adult with an advanced solid tumor such as melanoma, head and neck, liver or kidney cancer. The DNA of the CDR3 is TGTGCCAGCTCACCCGGGACAGGGGGATACGAGCAGTACTTC. Translated, it gives CASSPGTGGYEQYF.